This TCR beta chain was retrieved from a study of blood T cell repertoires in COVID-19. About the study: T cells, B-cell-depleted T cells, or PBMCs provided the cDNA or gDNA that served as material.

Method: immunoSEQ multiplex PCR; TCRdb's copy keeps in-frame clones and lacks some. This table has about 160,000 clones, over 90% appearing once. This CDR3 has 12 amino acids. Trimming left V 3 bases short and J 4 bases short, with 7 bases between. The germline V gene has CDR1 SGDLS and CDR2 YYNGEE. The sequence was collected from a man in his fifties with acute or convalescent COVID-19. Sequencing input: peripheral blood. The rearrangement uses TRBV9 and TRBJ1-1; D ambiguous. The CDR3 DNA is TGTGCCAGCAGCGGAGGGTCCACTGAAGCTTTCTTT. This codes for CASSGGSTEAFF.